This TCR beta chain derives from a study of blood T cell repertoires in COVID-19 (dated by TCRdb to between 2020 and 2021). As for the study more broadly: Samples from collaborators originated in the United States, Italy and Spain and spanned both the acute and convalescent phases of COVID-19. The samples were drawn from the first 160 participants of the ongoing ImmuneRACE study and from about 1,200 subjects provided by 6 global collaborators. Nearly every sample came with metadata listing a de-identified subject ID, COVID-19 status, age in years and sex. The dataset comprised deeply sampled blood TCRbeta repertoires from subjects exposed to, actively infected with, or recovered from COVID-19. The repertoires were released in a freely available public database intended as a resource for research on the immune response to SARS-CoV-2. HLA class I and class II types, where available, came from metadata supplied by the sample provider rather than from assay-based typing. The prospective study material was composed of cDNA or gDNA derived from T cells, B-cell-depleted T cells, or PBMCs.

V loses 1 base at its end and J loses 2 bases; junction bases beyond the gene matches: 1. The cysteine opens and the phenylalanine closes a CDR3 of 14 amino acids. Solely the CDR3 DNA is kept, with 42 bases framed from the first base. In the germline V gene (reference sequence), CDR1 corresponds to SGHNT and CDR2 to YYREEE. Participants in the prospective study were aged about 18 to 95 years, lived in more than 20 United States geographic areas, and enrolled through a virtual design. In the prospective study, cohorts were assigned on the basis of participant-reported clinical history obtained from a screening survey and a study questionnaire. Recovered participants in ImmuneRACE Cohort 3 were defined as having two consecutive negative NP/OP PCR tests, clearance from a healthcare professional, or resolution of symptoms. In the prospective study, mobile phlebotomists collected whole blood, serum and a nasopharyngeal or oropharyngeal swab from each participant. Additional blood draws and questionnaires over an approximately two-month period could optionally be provided by prospective study participants. Prospective study blood samples were shipped either frozen or at room temperature before DNA extraction.

Details on this clone: No antigen is known for it. Base qualities were left out, and no much larger clone turns up one base away.

TCRbeta CDR3 regions were amplified from genomic DNA using the immunoSEQ Assay, a bias-controlled multiplex PCR. Per the source publication's procedure: Within the assay, amplification of reference gene primers was used to estimate how many nucleated cells each sample contained. To quantify the absolute abundance of each unique TCRbeta CDR3 rearrangement, sequence reads were collapsed and filtered. For each sample, productive Simpson clonality was calculated by taking the square root of Simpson's diversity index across productive rearrangements. TCRdb retrieved this table from immuneACCESS and kept in-frame rearrangements only. Not all clones are present; in checked studies, unresolved V genes account for under half, and no reason is known for the remainder. V and J calls and clone size are as listed in that table; D and trimming were resolved from the DNA. The table for this sample lists 190,000 or so clones; around 90% of them were counted only once. Of the sample, around 2.3% falls within the top ten clones.

The full study reports these points: How much clinical and demographic metadata was included differed by source and by participant, and the metadata was provided uncurated.

This receptor was taken from a woman aged 30 to 39 who had recovered from COVID-19. The specimen was PBMCs or T cells enriched from blood (not recorded which). The sequence links TRBV5-4 to TRBJ1-1, with TRBD1 identical over 8 junction bases. The DNA reads as follows: TGTGCCAGCAGCTTGACAGGGGGTAACACTGAAGCTTTCTTT. This encodes CASSLTGGNTEAFF.